Listed here are 22 T cell receptor beta chains from one sample, sequenced in a study of naive and memory T cell subsets. Amplification of ligated cDNA took four PCR rounds with SP2 and nested alpha and beta constant primers. TCRdb recomputed calls from the 5' RACE reads with MiXCR, one row per CDR3 protein. The data show around 48,000 distinct CDR3 sequences, with around 5% seen just once and around 0.84% held by the top ten. TCR cDNA received a 3' ligated oligonucleotide that carried a UMI. The receptors originated from a female donor in good health.

In nucleotides, the CDR3 is TGTGCCAGCAGTTTCGCAGGGGCTGCTGAGACCCAGTACTTC. As protein: CASSFAGAAETQYF. The chain recombines TRBV28 with TRBJ2-5; TRBD1 is a possible D gene (6 bases). The germline CDR1 and CDR2 sequences are MDHEN and SYDVKM. CDR3 size: 14 residues. The V and J ends lost 3 bases and 5 bases respectively, with 13 bases between them.

This clonotype was seen at least ten times. At one boundary the junction diverges from the germline segment, which might be a read error. V gene TRBV18 combines with J gene TRBJ2-1; 7 nucleotides agree with TRBD1. The CDR3 totals 16 residues. Germline lookup yields CDR1 KGHSH and CDR2 LQKENI. The CDR3 is CASSPQGLSSYNEQFF. In DNA, the CDR3 is TGTGCCAGCTCCCCACAGGGGTTAAGCTCCTACAATGAGCAGTTCTTC.

This clonotype occurred many times. The chain joins TRBV28 to TRBJ1-5; 7 bases align to TRBD1. This CDR3 has 14 amino acids. Germline lookup yields CDR1 MDHEN and CDR2 SYDVKM. The trim removed 5 bases at V and 4 bases at J, leaving 5 bases unmatched. CDR3 amino acids: CASSAGTVNQPQHF. The CDR3, as DNA: TGTGCCAGCAGTGCGGGGACAGTAAATCAGCCCCAGCATTTT.

At least ten counts were recorded for this clonotype. This chain joins TRBV27 and TRBJ1-2; D call uncertain. V dropped 0 bases and J dropped 7 bases, with 12 bases sitting between them. The CDR3 consists of 14 residues. The V gene's germline CDR1 is MNHEY and CDR2 SMNVEV (reference sequence). The CDR3 nucleotides are TGTGCCAGCAGTTTATCGAAGGGTAGGAGTGGCTACACCTTC. Encoded protein: CASSLSKGRSGYTF.

At least ten counts were recorded for this clonotype. This sequence joins TRBV29-1 and TRBJ1-2; no clear D gene. From germline, CDR1 is SQVTM and CDR2 ANQGSEA. V was cut by 5 bases and J by 2 bases, with 9 bases left in between. This CDR3 comprises 12 residues. CDR3 DNA sequence: TGCAGCGTTACCGACACGAACTATGGCTACACCTTC. It codes for CSVTDTNYGYTF.

This clonotype showed up many times. This chain connects TRBV29-1 to TRBJ1-5; 12 nucleotides line up with TRBD1. V was clipped by 6 bases and J by 3 bases; unmatched bases: 0. This CDR3 has 13 residues. Germline CDR1 and CDR2: SQVTM and ANQGSEA. The CDR3 is CSVGQGANQPQHF. CDR3 coding DNA: TGCAGCGTGGGACAGGGGGCCAATCAGCCCCAGCATTTT.

This clonotype came up many times. This chain uses TRBV27 with TRBJ2-2; 8 nucleotides line up with TRBD2. This CDR3 has 18 amino acids. J gave up 4 bases and V 7 bases, and 17 bases lay outside the gene matches. Germline CDR1 and CDR2: MNHEY and SMNVEV (reference sequence). CDR3 DNA: TGTGCCAGCATCAGCCTTTCAAAAGCGGGAGACCCCACCGGGGAGCTGTTTTTT. This encodes CASISLSKAGDPTGELFF.

This clonotype appeared many times. This rearrangement joins TRBV20-1 to TRBJ2-1; D uncertain. The CDR3 consists of 14 residues. Looked up from germline, CDR1 is DFQATT and CDR2 is SNEGSKA (reference sequence). The V and J ends lost 5 bases and 4 bases respectively, with 15 bases between them. The CDR3 is CSAQARLSYNEQFF. CDR3 nucleotides: TGCAGTGCTCAGGCCCGATTATCGTACAATGAGCAGTTCTTC.

Here the CDR3 DNA reads TGTGCCAGCAGCCCTATAGGGGGACAGAGCAATCAGCCCCAGCATTTT. Its protein is CASSPIGGQSNQPQHF. The V gene is TRBV28, the J gene TRBJ1-5; TRBD1 matches at 7 bases. In germline, CDR1 is MDHEN, CDR2 SYDVKM. CDR3 size: 16 residues. The ends lost 6 bases at V and 1 base at J; junction bases unmatched: 9.

V and J are TRBV28 and TRBJ2-1; D ambiguous. With 6 bases removed from V and 7 bases from J, the gap between germline ends came to 10 bases. The V gene's germline CDR1 is MDHEN and CDR2 SYDVKM. The CDR3 covers 12 residues. The CDR3 region has the DNA TGTGCCAGCAGGCTACTGGGGAATGAGCAGTTCTTC. It specifies CASRLLGNEQFF.

This clonotype was seen repeatedly, ten times or more. The CDR3 region is CASSYPYRAPYNEQFF. Here the CDR3 DNA reads TGTGCCAGCAGTTACCCTTACAGGGCCCCATACAATGAGCAGTTCTTC. The V call is TRBV6-2 or TRBV6-3, the J call TRBJ2-1, with D maybe TRBD1 (6 bases). The CDR3 covers 16 residues. The V gene's germline CDR1 is MNHEY and CDR2 SVGEGT. Trimming removed 2 bases at V and 4 bases at J, with 15 bases between.

This clonotype was recorded at least ten times. V and J are TRBV25-1 and TRBJ2-3; D is undetermined. Germline CDR1 is MGHDK and CDR2 is SYGVNS. V was pared by 6 bases and J by 2 bases, with 12 bases between. CDR3 length equals 14 residues. The CDR3 loop reads CASRDTQPTDTQYF. The CDR3 region has the DNA TGTGCCAGCAGAGATACACAACCCACAGATACGCAGTATTTT.

V gene TRBV5-1 combines with J gene TRBJ2-1, with D maybe TRBD2 (5 bases). Trimming stripped 2 bases from V and 1 base from J, with 10 bases between. This CDR3 spans 15 amino acids. Germline CDR1 and CDR2: SGHRS and YFSETQ. CDR3 amino acids: CASSFPGSSYNEQFF. The CDR3 DNA reads TGCGCCAGCAGCTTCCCGGGGTCTTCCTACAATGAGCAGTTCTTC.

This clonotype is labeled as medium-sized. The chain recombines TRBV7-2 with TRBJ2-1, with TRBD2 as a possible D gene (6 bases). The CDR3 is made up of 16 amino acids. Trimming removed 6 bases from V and 8 bases from J, with 23 bases in between. Germline CDR1 SGHTA, CDR2 FQGNSA. The CDR3 spells CASSLSGSGEWDEQFF. In DNA, the CDR3 is TGTGCCAGCAGTCTTAGTGGTTCGGGAGAGTGGGATGAGCAGTTCTTC.

The sample holds many counts of this clonotype. The rearrangement uses TRBV6-5 and TRBJ2-6; TRBD2 matches at 12 bases. The CDR3 loop spans 19 amino acids. Looked up from germline, CDR1 is MNHEY and CDR2 is SVGAGI. Losses at the gene ends were 4 bases for V and 0 bases for J; bases not matched to a gene: 7. CDR3 DNA: TGTGCCAGCAGTTCCCCGGGACTAGCGGGCAGCTCTGGGGCCAACGTCCTGACTTTC. Translated, it gives CASSSPGLAGSSGANVLTF.

This clonotype showed up many times. The V call is TRBV20-1, the J call TRBJ2-5; D possibly corresponds to TRBD1 (5 bases). Germline-derived CDR1 and CDR2 are DFQATT and SNEGSKA (reference sequence). V gave up 0 bases and J gave up 5 bases, with 13 bases separating them. The CDR3 has 14 residues. The CDR3 is CSARDGRVLETQYF. The CDR3 bases are TGCAGTGCTAGAGACGGCAGGGTCTTGGAGACCCAGTACTTC.

This clonotype occurred many times. The chain couples TRBV27 to TRBJ2-5; 10 bases fit TRBD1. The CDR3 contains 15 residues. Germline CDR1 and CDR2: MNHEY and SMNVEV (reference sequence). Trimming removed 2 bases from V and 5 bases from J; junction bases left unmatched: 5. CDR3 bases: TGTGCCAGCAGTTTAGACAGGGGGCGAAAGGAGACCCAGTACTTC. Translation gives CASSLDRGRKETQYF.

This clonotype appeared many times. The genes are TRBV30 and TRBJ2-2; 9 nucleotides line up with TRBD1. Germline loops: CDR1 GTSNPN, CDR2 SVGIG (reference sequence). The length of the CDR3 is 14 residues. DNA for the CDR3: TGTGCTCTTCGGACAGGGGCGAACACCGGGGAGCTGTTTTTT. Encoded protein: CALRTGANTGELFF.

This clonotype was found many times. This chain joins TRBV20-1 and TRBJ1-1; D not certain. V gave up 3 bases and J gave up 6 bases, with 14 bases separating them. CDR1 DFQATT and CDR2 SNEGSKA come from the germline V gene (reference sequence). The length of the CDR3 is 13 residues. Here the CDR3 reads CSASVTFPPEAFF. CDR3 DNA: TGCAGTGCTAGTGTCACTTTCCCTCCTGAAGCTTTCTTT.

This clonotype was seen repeatedly, ten times or more. The rearrangement uses TRBV6-5 and TRBJ1-2; TRBD1 matches at 7 bases. Germline V gene lookup returns CDR1 MNHEY and CDR2 SVGAGI. J gave up 7 bases and V 1 base, and 0 bases lay outside the gene matches. CDR3 length equals 12 residues. CDR3 nucleotides: TGTGCCAGCAGTTACTACAGGGGTGGCTACACCTTC. It translates to CASSYYRGGYTF.

This clonotype was recorded many times. The V and J genes are TRBV5-4 and TRBJ1-5, with D perhaps matching TRBD1 (5 bases). Germline CDR1 is SGHNT and CDR2 is YYREEE (reference sequence). Between the trimmed V and J ends, which lost 5 bases and 5 bases, there was a span of 17 bases. CDR3 length: 15 amino acids. This chain's CDR3 is CASSKGGGDDQPQHF. CDR3 sequence (DNA): TGTGCCAGCAGTAAGGGCGGCGGGGACGATCAGCCCCAGCATTTT.

This clonotype has ten or more counts. The V gene is TRBV28, the J gene TRBJ2-3; TRBD2 matches 10 bases. The CDR3 sequence is 13 residues long. V lost 8 bases, J lost 1 base, and 0 bases stayed unmatched. Germline CDR1 is MDHEN and CDR2 is SYDVKM. The CDR3 DNA reads as TGTGCCAGCCTAGCGGGGGGCACAGATACGCAGTATTTT. Amino acid sequence: CASLAGGTDTQYF. The complete variable domain, with remaining parts taken from reference TRBV28 and TRBJ2-3, reads DVKVTQSSRYLVKRTGEKVFLECVQDMDHENMFWYRQDPGLGLRLIYFSYDVKMKEKGDIPEGYSVSREKKERFSLILESASTNQTSMYLCASLAGGTDTQYFGPGTRLTVL.